This T cell receptor (beta chain) was observed in a study of blood T cell repertoires in COVID-19. Generated by immunoSEQ multiplex PCR, the TCRdb table keeps only in-frame clones and is missing some. This table holds 300,000 or so clones, approximately 88% found once. This clone was found once. The V segment lost 5 bases and the J segment 5 bases; nucleotides outside the gene matches: 7. Germline values: CDR1 MNHEY, CDR2 SMNVEV (reference sequence). There are 14 residues in the CDR3. The clonotype was recovered from a woman aged 25 to 45 who had recovered from COVID-19. This chain joins TRBV27 and TRBJ2-7; TRBD1 agrees at 9 bases. Sequenced input: peripheral blood. CDR3 DNA sequence: TGTGCCAGCAGTCCAGGGGACAGGGTGGACGAGCAGTACTTC. Protein sequence: CASSPGDRVDEQYF.